These T cell receptor beta chains were read from a single sample in a study of radiotherapy plus CTLA-4 blockade in lung cancer. Data came from immunoSEQ multiplex PCR; TCRdb stores just in-frame clones and leaves some out. The table shows 45,000 to 60,000 clones, with about 76% occurring only once. Sequenced here: peripheral blood, sampled from a patient treated with radiotherapy plus ipilimumab. The source is a human donor with non-small cell lung cancer whose response to radiotherapy plus ipilimumab could not be evaluated. CDR3s include the opening cysteine and the closing phenylalanine or tryptophan. The D gene is left open where the match is weak. Clone size appears in some rows only: once, few, many, or a class for an expanded clone.

j_gene | v_gene | abundance | len | d_gene | CDR3nt | CDR3aa
TRBJ2-1 | TRBV7-2 | . | 12 | . | TGTGCCAGCAGCTTAGTAGATATAGAGCAGTTCTTC | CASSLVDIEQFF
TRBJ1-2 | TRBV30 | . | 14 | TRBD1 | TGTGCCTGGAGTGTACAGGGGTCTCTCTATGGCTACACCTTC | CAWSVQGSLYGYTF
TRBJ2-1 | TRBV6-1 | . | 13 | TRBD1 | TGTGCCAGCAGTGGATACAGGGGCGATGAGCAGTTCTTC | CASSGYRGDEQFF
TRBJ2-3 | TRBV7-2 | . | 15 | . | TGTGCCAGCAGCTTTGTGCAGGCTAGCACAGATACGCAGTATTTT | CASSFVQASTDTQYF
TRBJ1-5 | TRBV4-3 | few | 19 | TRBD1 | TGCGCCAGCAGCCAAGTGTCTAATGGGACAGGGCTTTTTCATCAGCCCCAGCATTTT | CASSQVSNGTGLFHQPQHF
TRBJ2-3 | TRBV7-2 | . | 19 | TRBD2 | TGTGCCAGCAGCTTAGGGGTCGGTGATAGCGGGAGGTGGGCAGATACGCAGTATTTT | CASSLGVGDSGRWADTQYF
TRBJ2-2 | TRBV28 | . | 16 | TRBD2 | TGTGCCAGCAGTTCCGCGGGGGGGGAGAACACCGGGGAGCTGTTTTTT | CASSSAGGENTGELFF
TRBJ1-3 | TRBV28 | . | 12 | . | TGTGCCAGCAGTGTCTCGGGAAACACCATATATTTT | CASSVSGNTIYF
TRBJ1-1 | TRBV7-8 | . | 16 | . | TGTGCCAGCAGCTTTATGAGGGGAGGAGGTAGTACTGAAGCTTTCTTT | CASSFMRGGGSTEAFF
TRBJ1-1 | TRBV11-1 | . | 14 | TRBD1 | TGTGCCAGCAGCTCGGGACAGGGGGTGGCTGAAGCTTTCTTT | CASSSGQGVAEAFF
TRBJ2-1 | TRBV5-6 | . | 15 | TRBD2 | TGTGCCAGCGGCGCACTAGCGGGAGGACGCAATGAGCAGTTCTTC | CASGALAGGRNEQFF
TRBJ1-5 | TRBV30 | . | 13 | . | TGTGCCTGGAGCGTACAGGGAAATCAGCCCCAGCATTTT | CAWSVQGNQPQHF
TRBJ1-1 | TRBV14 | few | 15 | . | TGTGCCAGCAGCCCTGTCAACAGGGTTGTTACTGAAGCTTTCTTT | CASSPVNRVVTEAFF
TRBJ1-1 | TRBV19 | . | 15 | . | TGTGCCAGTACCGCCGACAGATCCATGAACACTGAAGCTTTCTTT | CASTADRSMNTEAFF
TRBJ1-4 | TRBV6-5 | few | 15 | . | TGTGCCAGCAGGTCCGGTCCGGGAACTAATGAAAAACTGTTTTTT | CASRSGPGTNEKLFF
TRBJ1-2 | TRBV18 | . | 17 | TRBD1 | TGTGCCAGCTCACGAACCCAGGGGACAGATTCTAACTATGGCTACACCTTC | CASSRTQGTDSNYGYTF
TRBJ1-2 | TRBV28 | . | 15 | . | TGTGCCAGCAAACCGGGGGGGCCTGCTAACTATGGCTACACCTTC | CASKPGGPANYGYTF
TRBJ1-2 | TRBV19 | . | 11 | . | TGTGCCAGTAGTATCTACTATGGCTACACCTTC | CASSIYYGYTF
TRBJ1-3 | TRBV19 | . | 15 | . | TGTGCCAGCTCTACGGGAGTTCCGGGGGGAAACACCATATATTTT | CASSTGVPGGNTIYF
TRBJ1-6 | TRBV6-6 | few | 16 | . | TGTGCCAGCACCCTTGACAGGAGCTCCTATAATTCACCCCTCCACTTT | CASTLDRSSYNSPLHF
TRBJ2-3 | TRBV4-3 | once | 16 | TRBD2 | TGCGCCAGCAGCCAAGGGACTAGCTGGAGCACAGATACGCAGTATTTT | CASSQGTSWSTDTQYF
TRBJ2-5 | TRBV7-9 | few | 11 | . | TGTGCTGAACTCGGGGGAGAGACCCAGTACTTC | CAELGGETQYF
TRBJ2-4 | TRBV9 | . | 15 | TRBD2 | TGTGCCAGCAGTAGCGGGGGTCTAGCCAAAAACATTCAGTACTTC | CASSSGGLAKNIQYF
TRBJ2-1 | TRBV7-6 | . | 13 | . | TGTGCCAGCAGCTGGCAATCCTACAATGAGCAGTTCTTC | CASSWQSYNEQFF
TRBJ1-5 | TRBV6-6 | . | 13 | . | TGTGCCAGCCTGCCCTTAGACAATCAGCCCCAGCATTTT | CASLPLDNQPQHF
TRBJ2-7 | TRBV6-5 | . | 12 | . | TGTGCCAGCAGTTACTCTAGAGACGAGCAGTACTTC | CASSYSRDEQYF
TRBJ2-5 | TRBV20-1 | once | 11 | . | TGCAGTGCTACCAAAGGAGGGACCCAGTACTTC | CSATKGGTQYF
TRBJ2-3 | TRBV4-3 | . | 15 | . | TGCGCCAGCAGCCTAGGCGGGGGCAAGACAGATACGCAGTATTTT | CASSLGGGKTDTQYF
TRBJ2-7 | TRBV2 | few | 14 | TRBD2 | TGTGCCAGCAATGCGATAGCGGGGGGATACGAGCAGTACTTC | CASNAIAGGYEQYF
TRBJ2-3 | TRBV28 | . | 14 | TRBD2 | TGTGCCCGTGGGAGGGACGGAAGCACAGATACGCAGTATTTT | CARGRDGSTDTQYF
TRBJ2-3 | TRBV10-3 | . | 17 | TRBD2 | TGTGCCATCAGTGAGCCCGGGACTAGCGGGGGGGCTGATACGCAGTATTTT | CAISEPGTSGGADTQYF
TRBJ2-1 | TRBV4-1 | . | 15 | . | TGCGCCAGCAGCCAAGAGAGGGTCCGCGGCGGCGGGCAGTTCTTC | CASSQERVRGGGQFF
TRBJ2-7 | TRBV6-5 | few | 15 | . | TGTGCCAGCAGTTGGGTGTTCGGAGTTAATTACGAGCAGTACTTC | CASSWVFGVNYEQYF
TRBJ1-4 | TRBV28 | . | 18 | TRBD1 | TGTGCCAGCAGTTTTGGGGACAGGTTCCTGGCTACTAATGAAAAACTGTTTTTT | CASSFGDRFLATNEKLFF
TRBJ2-3 | TRBV4-3 | . | 13 | . | TGCGCCAGCAGCCACGCCGTTGGTGGCACGACTTCTTTT | CASSHAVGGTTSF
TRBJ1-5 | TRBV28 | . | 12 | . | TGTGCCAGCAGTCGCGGGGACCAGCCCCAGCATTTT | CASSRGDQPQHF
TRBJ2-2 | TRBV29-1 | few | 13 | . | TGCAGCGTTATTACAGGGAACACCGGGGAGCTGTTTTTT | CSVITGNTGELFF
TRBJ2-2 | TRBV5-1 | . | 18 | . | TGCGCCAGCAGCTTGTTCGGTGGCAGACAATCGAACACCGGGGAGCTGTTTTTT | CASSLFGGRQSNTGELFF
TRBJ2-1 | TRBV5-4 | . | 17 | TRBD2 | TGTGCCAGCAGTGATGGGAGGGGTATCAGCTCCTACAATGAGCAGTTCTTC | CASSDGRGISSYNEQFF
TRBJ2-7 | TRBV27 | . | 14 | TRBD2 | TGTGCCAGCAGTTTACGGGAGGGCCTCGGCGAGCAGTACTTC | CASSLREGLGEQYF
TRBJ2-7 | TRBV5-1 | . | 17 | TRBD2 | TGCGCCAGCAGCTCCTCGACTAGCGTCGGATCCTACTACGAGCAGTACTTC | CASSSSTSVGSYYEQYF
TRBJ1-2 | TRBV5-6 | . | 15 | . | TGTGCCAGCAGCTTGGGGGGCCCAGGCTCCTATGGCTACACCTTC | CASSLGGPGSYGYTF
TRBJ1-4 | TRBV18 | . | 14 | TRBD1 | TGTGCCAGCTCACTACAGGACAGGGCTGGAAAACTGTTTTTT | CASSLQDRAGKLFF
TRBJ2-2 | TRBV7-3 | . | 14 | . | TGTGCCAGCAGCTTAGGGCACAACACCGGGGAGCTGTTTTTT | CASSLGHNTGELFF
TRBJ2-3 | TRBV7-6 | . | 14 | . | TGTGCCAGCAGCCCGTGGCTCCGCACAGATACGCAGTATTTT | CASSPWLRTDTQYF